The present T cell receptor (beta chain) was sequenced within a study of blood T cell repertoires in COVID-19. Across the study: Nucleic acid was either cDNA or gDNA, and it came from T cells, B-cell-depleted T cells, or PBMCs.

The study recruited people aged about 18 to 95 years across around 23 US areas. Cohort 3 donors counted as recovered after two negative PCRs, clearance, or resolved symptoms. TCRdb's copy holds only in-frame clones and misses some; the assay was immunoSEQ multiplex PCR. The table has 150,000 to 200,000 clones, less than 85% seen once. V was pared by 7 bases and J by 0 bases, with 17 bases between. The CDR3 totals 16 residues. In germline, CDR1 is ENHRY, CDR2 SYGVKD. The clonotype originates from a middle-aged man who had recovered from COVID-19. The chain is built from TRBV10-3 and TRBJ2-3; D possibly corresponds to TRBD1 (6 bases). The material sequenced was PBMCs or T cells enriched from blood (not recorded which). CDR3 DNA: TGTGCCATCACCACCGCGGCAGGGGCCAGCACAGATACGCAGTATTTT. This gives the protein CAITTAAGASTDTQYF.